The entry below gives a single T cell receptor beta chain sequence along with its context. The data were obtained in a study of blood T cell repertoires in COVID-19. The CDR3 runs to 17 residues. The V gene's germline CDR1 is SGHDN and CDR2 FVKESK. V lost 5 bases and J 7 bases, leaving 23 bases between the germline ends. Clones were sequenced by immunoSEQ multiplex PCR, and TCRdb holds only the in-frame ones, with some missing. This sample yields 200,000 to 250,000 clones, of which around nine tenths are seen a single time; around 1.6% belongs to the top ten. This chain uses TRBV14 with TRBJ1-4; unclear D gene. The specimen was peripheral blood. The receptor was derived from a woman aged 55-75 years who had recovered from COVID-19. As DNA, the CDR3 is TGTGCCAGCAGCTTCGAAAGAAAGAGATTGAATGGTGAAAAACTGTTTTTT. This codes for CASSFERKRLNGEKLFF.